This T cell receptor (beta chain) emerged from a study of OX40 agonist ivuxolimab in advanced cancers. For the study at large: Patients received the agonistic anti-OX40 (CD134) antibody ivuxolimab.

About this clone itself: As yet, its antigen is unknown.

General study findings and limits: Antigen targets of the expanded peripheral T cells went undetermined. Several nonresponders also turned out to have low normalized T-cell clonal expansion. CD4+ and CD8+ blood T cells expanded clonally by week 6 at 0.1 to 3.0 mg/kg.

Profiled with immunoSEQ multiplex PCR; TCRdb holds only in-frame clones, not every one. The table records around 75,000 clones, approximately 88% of them present only once. This receptor was taken from an adult with an advanced solid tumor such as melanoma, head and neck, liver or kidney cancer. The starting material was CD4+ or CD8+ T cells sorted from blood, obtained in a trial of the OX40 agonist ivuxolimab.

The CDR3 bases are TGTGCCAGCAGTTTAGGGGCAGGGGGCTGGACACCCCTCCACTTT. This codes for CASSLGAGGWTPLHF. V is TRBV28 and J is TRBJ1-6; 8 nucleotides line up with TRBD1. Losses at the gene ends were 2 bases for V and 11 bases for J; bases not matched to a gene: 8. The CDR3 is 15 residues long. Germline CDR1 and CDR2: MDHEN and SYDVKM.